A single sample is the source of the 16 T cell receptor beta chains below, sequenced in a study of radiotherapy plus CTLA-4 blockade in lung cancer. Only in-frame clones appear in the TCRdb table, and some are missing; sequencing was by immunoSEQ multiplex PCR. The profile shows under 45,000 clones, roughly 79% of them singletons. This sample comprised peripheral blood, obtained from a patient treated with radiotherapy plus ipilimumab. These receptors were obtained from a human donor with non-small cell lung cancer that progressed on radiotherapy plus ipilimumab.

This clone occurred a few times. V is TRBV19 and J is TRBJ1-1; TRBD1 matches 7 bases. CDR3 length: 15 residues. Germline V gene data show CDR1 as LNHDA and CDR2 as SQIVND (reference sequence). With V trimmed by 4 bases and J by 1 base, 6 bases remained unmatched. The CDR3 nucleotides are TGTGCCAGTAGTAGATCCTCAGGGGGGAACACTGAAGCTTTCTTT. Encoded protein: CASSRSSGGNTEAFF.

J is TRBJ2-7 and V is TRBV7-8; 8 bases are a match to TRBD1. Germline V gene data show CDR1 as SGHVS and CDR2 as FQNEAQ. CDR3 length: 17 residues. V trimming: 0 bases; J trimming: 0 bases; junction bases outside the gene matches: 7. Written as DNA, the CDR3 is TGTGCCAGCAGCTTAGCGACCCCCGGGACAGGCTCCTACGAGCAGTACTTC. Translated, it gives CASSLATPGTGSYEQYF.

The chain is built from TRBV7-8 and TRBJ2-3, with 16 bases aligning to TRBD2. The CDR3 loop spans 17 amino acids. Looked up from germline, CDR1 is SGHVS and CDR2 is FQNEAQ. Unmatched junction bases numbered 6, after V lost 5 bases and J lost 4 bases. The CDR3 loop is CASSAGTSGGAADTQYF. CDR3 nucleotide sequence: TGTGCCAGCAGCGCCGGGACTAGCGGGGGGGCAGCAGATACGCAGTATTTT.

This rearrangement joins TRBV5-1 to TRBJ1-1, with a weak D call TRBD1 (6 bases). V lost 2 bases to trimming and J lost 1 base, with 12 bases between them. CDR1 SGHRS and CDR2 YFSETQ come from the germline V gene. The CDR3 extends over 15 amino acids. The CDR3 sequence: CASSLQLQGNTEAFF. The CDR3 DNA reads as TGCGCCAGCAGCTTACAATTACAGGGGAACACTGAAGCTTTCTTT.

The chain's CDR3 is CASSAQVGTGTEAFF. In DNA, the CDR3 is TGTGCCAGCAGCGCGCAGGTCGGGACTGGCACTGAAGCTTTCTTT. The chain carries TRBV9 and TRBJ1-1; D may be TRBD1 (5 bases). V was pared by 3 bases and J by 4 bases, with 16 bases between. CDR1 and CDR2 (germline): SGDLS, YYNGEE. This CDR3 contains 15 residues.

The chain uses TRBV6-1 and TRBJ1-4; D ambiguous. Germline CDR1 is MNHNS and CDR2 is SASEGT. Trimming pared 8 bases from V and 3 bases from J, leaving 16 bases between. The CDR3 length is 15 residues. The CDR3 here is CASGFSAGANEKLFF. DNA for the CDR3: TGTGCCAGCGGTTTTAGCGCGGGAGCTAATGAAAAACTGTTTTTT.

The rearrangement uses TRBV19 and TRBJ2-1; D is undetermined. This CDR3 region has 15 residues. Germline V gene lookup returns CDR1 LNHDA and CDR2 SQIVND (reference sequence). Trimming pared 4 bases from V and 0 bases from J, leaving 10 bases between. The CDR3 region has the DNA TGTGCCAGTAGTAATTCACTAAGCTCCTACAATGAGCAGTTCTTC. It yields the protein CASSNSLSSYNEQFF. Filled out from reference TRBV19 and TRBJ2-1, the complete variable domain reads DGGITQSPKYLFRKEGQNVTLSCEQNLNHDAMYWYRQDPGQGLRLIYYSQIVNDFQKGDIAEGYSVSREKKESFPLTVTSAQKNPTAFYLCASSNSLSSYNEQFFGPGTRLTVL.

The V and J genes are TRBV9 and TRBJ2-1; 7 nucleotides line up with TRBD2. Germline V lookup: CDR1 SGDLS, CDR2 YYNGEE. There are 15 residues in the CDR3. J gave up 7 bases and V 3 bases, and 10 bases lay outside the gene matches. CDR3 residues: CASSAPPGLFNEQFF. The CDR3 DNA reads TGTGCCAGCAGCGCACCACCGGGACTATTTAATGAGCAGTTCTTC.

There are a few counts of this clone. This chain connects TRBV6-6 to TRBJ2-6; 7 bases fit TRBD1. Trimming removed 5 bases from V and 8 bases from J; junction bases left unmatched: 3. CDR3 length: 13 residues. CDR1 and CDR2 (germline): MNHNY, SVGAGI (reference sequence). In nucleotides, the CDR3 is TGTGCCAGCAGTCCGACAGGGACCAACGTCCTGACTTTC. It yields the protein CASSPTGTNVLTF.

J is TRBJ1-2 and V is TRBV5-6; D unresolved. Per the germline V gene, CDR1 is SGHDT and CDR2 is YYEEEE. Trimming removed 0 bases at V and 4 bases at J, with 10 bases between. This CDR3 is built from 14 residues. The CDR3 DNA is TGTGCCAGCAGCTTGGTTGGTAACTCCTATGGCTACACCTTC. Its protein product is CASSLVGNSYGYTF.

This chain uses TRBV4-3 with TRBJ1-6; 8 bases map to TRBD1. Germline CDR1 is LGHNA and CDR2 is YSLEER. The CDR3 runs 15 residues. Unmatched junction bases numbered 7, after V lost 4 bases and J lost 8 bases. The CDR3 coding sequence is TGCGCCAGCAGCCGCCTGACAGGGGTTGATTCACCCCTCCACTTT. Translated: CASSRLTGVDSPLHF.

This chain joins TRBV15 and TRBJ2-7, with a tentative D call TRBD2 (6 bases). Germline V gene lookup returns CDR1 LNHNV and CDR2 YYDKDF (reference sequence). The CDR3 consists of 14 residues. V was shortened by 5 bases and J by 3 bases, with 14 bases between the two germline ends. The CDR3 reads CATSAEGTVYEQYF. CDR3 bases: TGTGCCACCAGCGCGGAGGGGACCGTCTACGAGCAGTACTTC.

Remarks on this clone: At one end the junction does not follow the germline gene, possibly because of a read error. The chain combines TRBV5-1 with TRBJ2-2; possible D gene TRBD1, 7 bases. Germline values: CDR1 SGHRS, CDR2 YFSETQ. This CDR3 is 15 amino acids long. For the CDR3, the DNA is TGCGCCAGCAGTTTGGAGGGGGCCCCCATCGGGGAGCTGTTTTTT. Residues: CASSLEGAPIGELFF.

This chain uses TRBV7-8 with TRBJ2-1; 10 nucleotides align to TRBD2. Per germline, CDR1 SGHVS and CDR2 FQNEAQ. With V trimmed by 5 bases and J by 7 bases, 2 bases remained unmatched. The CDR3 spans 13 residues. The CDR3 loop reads CASSELAGNEQFF. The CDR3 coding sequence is TGTGCCAGCAGCGAACTAGCGGGGAATGAGCAGTTCTTC.

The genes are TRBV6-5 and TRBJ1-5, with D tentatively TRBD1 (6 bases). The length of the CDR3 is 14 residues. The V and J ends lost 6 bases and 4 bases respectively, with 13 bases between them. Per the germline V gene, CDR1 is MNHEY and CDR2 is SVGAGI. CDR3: CASSNRDINQPQHF. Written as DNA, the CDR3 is TGTGCCAGCAGCAACCGGGACATAAATCAGCCCCAGCATTTT.

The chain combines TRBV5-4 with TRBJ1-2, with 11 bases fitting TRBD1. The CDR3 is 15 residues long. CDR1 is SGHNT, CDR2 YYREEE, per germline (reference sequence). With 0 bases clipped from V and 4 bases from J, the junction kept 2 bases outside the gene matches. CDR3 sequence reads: CASSLADRGLYGYTF. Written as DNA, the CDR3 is TGTGCCAGCAGCTTGGCGGACAGGGGGCTCTATGGCTACACCTTC. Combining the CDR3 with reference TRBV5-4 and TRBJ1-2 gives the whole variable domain ETGVTQSPTHLIKTRGQQVTLRCSSQSGHNTVSWYQQALGQGPQFIFQYYREEENGRGNFPPRFSGLQFPNYSSELNVNALELDDSALYLCASSLADRGLYGYTFGSGTRLTVV.